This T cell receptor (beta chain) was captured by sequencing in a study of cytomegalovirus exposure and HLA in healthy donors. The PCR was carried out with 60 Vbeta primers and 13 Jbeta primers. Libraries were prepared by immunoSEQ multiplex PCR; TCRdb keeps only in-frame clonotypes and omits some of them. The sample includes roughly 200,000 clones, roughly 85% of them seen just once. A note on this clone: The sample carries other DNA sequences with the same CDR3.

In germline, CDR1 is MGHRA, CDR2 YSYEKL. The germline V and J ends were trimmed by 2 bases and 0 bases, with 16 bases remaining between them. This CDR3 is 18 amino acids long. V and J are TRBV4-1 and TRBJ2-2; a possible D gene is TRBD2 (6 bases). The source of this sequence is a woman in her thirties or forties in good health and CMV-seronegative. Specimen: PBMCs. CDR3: CASSQHGGSAANTGELFF. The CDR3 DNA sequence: TGCGCCAGCAGCCAACACGGGGGAAGCGCTGCGAACACCGGGGAGCTGTTTTTT.